This TCR beta chain was obtained from a study of cytomegalovirus exposure and HLA in healthy donors. Germline V CDR1 and CDR2: LNHDA, SQIVND (reference sequence). V lost 6 bases and J lost 4; bases outside the gene matches: 10. The CDR3 sequence is 15 residues long. PCR was performed using 60 Vbeta and 13 Jbeta primers. The repertoire was sequenced with immunoSEQ multiplex PCR; TCRdb's copy has only in-frame clones and lacks some. The sample contains 200,000 to 250,000 clones, 77% of which appear only once. The chain employs TRBV19 and TRBJ1-2; 8 bases are shared with TRBD1. Sequencing input: PBMCs. This clonotype was obtained from a woman between 55 and 75 years old in good health and CMV-seropositive. CDR3 DNA: TGTGCCAGTAGACTTGCCGGACAGGGACCCTATGGCTACACCTTC. Translating gives CASRLAGQGPYGYTF.